The source of this T cell receptor (beta chain) is a study of T cell clonality in common variable immunodeficiency. Profiled with immunoSEQ multiplex PCR; TCRdb holds only in-frame clones, not every one. The sample has about 32,000 clones, none seen only once. Donors gave roughly 5 to 8 ml heparinized peripheral whole blood. General observations from the study: CVID subjects shared fewer TCRbeta clones than healthy controls did. In common variable immunodeficiency, TCR beta chains reportedly carried fewer deletions and N-nucleotide insertions.

This clone has at least ten counts. Its target is not known. The read terminates 3 residues ahead of where the CDR3 ends, so the germline J gene completes it. Trimming left V 6 bases short and J 1 base short, with 9 bases between. Germline CDR1 and CDR2: KGHSH and LQKENI. There are 13 residues in the CDR3. This TCR came from a human donor with common variable immunodeficiency. J is TRBJ1-1 and V is TRBV18, with D tentatively TRBD1 (6 bases). Sequencing was carried out using peripheral blood mononuclear cells. CDR3 residues: CASSGQRNTEAFF. The CDR3 bases that were read are TGTGCCAGCTCTGGACAGAGGAACACTGAA.